The clone carrying this TCR beta chain was seen more than once but under ten times. This sample was taken from a study of response to subunit inactivated influenza vaccine. This CDR3 is built from 14 residues. V lost 6 bases to trimming and J lost 3 bases; unmatched junction nucleotides: 6. The germline V gene has CDR1 SGHRS and CDR2 YFSETQ. TCRdb called the RT-PCR reads again in MiXCR, with one record for every CDR3 protein. The data contain about 540,000 distinct CDR3 sequences, less than 25% of them seen just once; the ten biggest clones take up 2.5% to 3%. These data were also reused for a study on T cells expressing NK-cell markers. That report notes: Production of TCR beta cDNA relied on 5'RACE template switching with UMIs. There were seven HCMV-seropositive donors and one seronegative donor among the eight sequenced. In several experiments, an anti-gamma-delta TCR antibody restricted sorting to alpha-beta TCR T cells. Dominant NKG2C+ clonotypes were found to form about 1.0-7.5% of CD8+ T cells in six donors. A handful of donors likewise had their CD3+CD56-NKG2C+ fraction led by these clonotypes.

The sequencing here drew on CD4+ T cells sorted from PBMCs, taken 12 days after vaccination. The clonotype originates from a man in his fifties who received an inactivated influenza vaccine. The V and J genes are TRBV5-1 and TRBJ2-7, with 10 bases fitting TRBD1. In nucleotides, the CDR3 is TGCGCCAGCAATACCGGGACAGGGGACTACGAGCAGTACTTC. Translation gives CASNTGTGDYEQYF.